This entry describes one TCR delta chain. The mismatch at residue 10 between this DNA's translation and the TCRdb protein of a much larger clone likely reflects a read error; the protein shown is translated from the DNA. CDR3 length: 15 amino acids. Germline V lookup: CDR1 GEAIGNYY, CDR2 EKD. J was trimmed by 4 bases and V by 0 bases; bases with no gene match: 3. With CATT, TCRdb re-called clones from the reads. Here the sample spans some 4,100 delta-chain clones, around 0.6% being singletons. The sample belongs to a study of gamma-delta chains in newborns, infants, children. The chain combines TRDV2 with TRDJ1; 11 bases agree with TRDD3. Specimen: blood. This sequence originates from a child who was a newborn, infant or young child, either healthy, febrile or measles-vaccinated (not recorded which). CDR3 loop: CACDTWGIRDDKLIF. CDR3 DNA: TGTGCCTGTGACACCTGGGGGATACGAGACGATAAACTCATCTTT.